Presented here are 29 T cell receptor beta chains from one specimen sequenced in a study of human T cells and chemical hapten exposure. The time point denotes: patch test 1, 2 weeks after DPC sensitization. This sample's treatment: therapeutic diphenylcyclopropenone sensitization with weekly scalp DPC. MiXCR was run by TCRdb on the RACE reads, yielding one entry per CDR3 protein. The sample lists roughly 360,000 distinct CDR3 sequences, 4.8% occurring once. The sample here was whole blood, taken in connection with sensitization to the hapten diphenylcyclopropenone (DPC). Source of these receptors: a woman between 45 and 60 years old with alopecia areata. Some clones in this sample may be carry-over from other donors' samples.

This clonotype was counted many times. CDR3 bases: TGCAGCGTTGAAGGACAGCTGAACACTGAAGCTTTCTTT. Translating it yields CSVEGQLNTEAFF. V and J are TRBV29-1 and TRBJ1-1; TRBD1 might be the D (5 bases). Trimming removed 1 base from V and 0 bases from J, with 6 bases in between. Germline CDR1 reads SQVTM; CDR2 reads ANQGSEA. CDR3 size: 13 residues.

This clonotype was detected ten times or more. V is TRBV4-1 and J is TRBJ1-2; 7 bases agree with TRBD1. CDR1 is MGHRA and CDR2 is YSYEKL in the germline V gene. V dropped 0 bases and J dropped 6; count of bases not matched to a gene: 4. The CDR3 is 14 residues long. The CDR3 bases are TGCGCCAGCAGCCAAGATAGGGGGCCCGATGGCTACACCTTC. Translation gives CASSQDRGPDGYTF.

This clonotype was recorded many times. Written as DNA, the CDR3 is TGTGCCACCAGTATACCGGGACAAAACTATGGCTACACCTTC. Translating gives CATSIPGQNYGYTF. The chain recombines TRBV24-1 with TRBJ1-2; D may be TRBD1 (6 bases). The CDR3 covers 14 residues. The germline V gene has CDR1 KGHDR and CDR2 SFDVKD. The V gene lost 6 bases and the J gene lost 2 bases, with 12 bases spanning the gap.

This clonotype was detected only a few times. This chain links TRBV5-1 with TRBJ2-7; 9 positions match TRBD1. Germline V CDR1 and CDR2: SGHRS, YFSETQ. The J segment lost 2 bases and the V segment lost 2 bases, leaving 5 bases of the junction unmatched. This CDR3 region has 15 residues. The DNA of the CDR3 is TGCGCCAGCAGCTTCTCCGGGACAGGGCCCTACGAGCAGTACTTC. Translation gives CASSFSGTGPYEQYF.

The gene calls are TRBV4-1 and TRBJ2-3; 8 positions match TRBD2. Per germline, CDR1 MGHRA and CDR2 YSYEKL. Unmatched junction bases numbered 3, after V lost 3 bases and J lost 1 base. The CDR3 totals 15 residues. CDR3 sequence: CASSHETSGTDTQYF. The DNA for the CDR3 is TGCGCCAGCAGCCACGAGACTAGCGGCACAGATACGCAGTATTTT.

The chain is built from TRBV20-1 and TRBJ1-1; D not certain. Germline V gene data show CDR1 as DFQATT and CDR2 as SNEGSKA (reference sequence). Trimming took 5 bases from V and 3 from J, leaving 4 bases between them. This CDR3 has 10 residues. The CDR3 sequence is CSAADTEAFF. The CDR3 bases are TGCAGTGCTGCGGACACTGAAGCTTTCTTT.

The chain recombines TRBV2 with TRBJ2-7, with 14 bases aligning to TRBD2. After removal of 6 bases from V and 3 bases from J, the junction contained 19 bases not matched to a gene. Germline V gene data show CDR1 as SNHLY and CDR2 as FYNNEI. The CDR3 loop spans 20 amino acids. The CDR3 nucleotides read TGTGCCAGCAGCCCTCGGACTAGCGGGAGGAATCTAGGTGCGAACTACGAGCAGTACTTC. Its translation is CASSPRTSGRNLGANYEQYF.

This clonotype was counted many times. The chain joins TRBV9 to TRBJ2-7; D is ambiguous. V lost 0 bases and J lost 3, with 7 bases in between. CDR1 and CDR2 from the germline V gene are SGDLS and YYNGEE. CDR3 length: 13 residues. The CDR3 DNA is TGTGCCAGCAGCGTAGGTGTGAACTACGAGCAGTACTTC. Its protein is CASSVGVNYEQYF.

This clonotype has just a few counts. The chain couples TRBV3-1 to TRBJ1-6; 9 nucleotides line up with TRBD1. Germline CDR1 is LGHDT and CDR2 is YNNKEL (reference sequence). CDR3 length: 15 residues. The V gene end was trimmed by 0 bases and the J gene end by 11 bases; junction bases not matched to a gene: 5. The CDR3 bases are TGTGCCAGCAGCCAAGATGGGACAGGGTCGGCACCCCTCCACTTT. Translation: CASSQDGTGSAPLHF.

The V gene is TRBV12-3 or TRBV12-4, the J gene TRBJ1-5; 9 bases match TRBD1. Trimming at V came to 5 bases and at J to 4 bases, leaving 6 bases not matched to a gene. There are 15 residues in the CDR3. CDR3 bases: TGTGCCAGCAGTCCCAACAGGGGGCGAAATCAGCCCCAGCATTTT. Amino acid sequence: CASSPNRGRNQPQHF.

This clonotype appeared many times. The genes are TRBV3-1 and TRBJ1-4; weak D call: TRBD1 (5 bases). Germline loops: CDR1 LGHDT, CDR2 YNNKEL (reference sequence). The CDR3 runs 15 residues. V was cut by 4 bases and J by 4 bases, with 13 bases left in between. CDR3 coding DNA: TGTGCCAGCAGCCCACTGGACGGGGGTAATGAAAAACTGTTTTTT. This gives the protein CASSPLDGGNEKLFF.

This clonotype was seen many times. V gene TRBV7-9 combines with J gene TRBJ1-1, with D tentatively TRBD1 (5 bases). CDR1 and CDR2 (germline): SEHNR, FQNEAQ (reference sequence). Between the trimmed V and J ends, which lost 4 bases and 3 bases, there was a span of 9 bases. The CDR3 has 13 residues. The CDR3 coding sequence is TGTGCCAGCAGCTCTCCAGGGTACACTGAAGCTTTCTTT. Its translation: CASSSPGYTEAFF. The entire variable domain, with the rest obtained from reference TRBV7-9 and TRBJ1-1, is as follows: DTGVSQNPRHKITKRGQNVTFRCDPISEHNRLYWYRQTLGQGPEFLTYFQNEAQLEKSRLLSDRFSAERPKGSFSTLEIQRTEQGDSAMYLCASSSPGYTEAFFGQGTRLTVV.

This clonotype was recorded at least ten times. The V call is TRBV20-1, the J call TRBJ1-2; D gene ambiguous. CDR1 DFQATT and CDR2 SNEGSKA come from the germline V gene (reference sequence). The V gene lost 6 bases and the J gene lost 4 bases, with 12 bases spanning the gap. The CDR3 sequence is 12 residues long. The CDR3 region has the DNA TGCAGTGCCCTAATCGGCGCCTATGGCTACACCTTC. This translates into CSALIGAYGYTF.

In this sample, this clonotype turned up a few times. This rearrangement joins TRBV5-4 to TRBJ2-5; TRBD1 agrees at 7 bases. The V segment lost 3 bases and the J segment 5 bases; nucleotides outside the gene matches: 10. Germline V CDR1 and CDR2: SGHNT, YYREEE (reference sequence). The CDR3 covers 15 residues. This chain's CDR3 is CASSSSTGSEETQYF. As DNA, the CDR3 is TGTGCCAGCAGCTCCTCGACAGGGTCGGAGGAGACCCAGTACTTC.

This clonotype came up many times. The rearrangement uses TRBV11-2 and TRBJ2-6, with no clear D. From germline, CDR1 is SGHAT and CDR2 FQNNGV. This CDR3 is built from 16 residues. Trimming took 0 bases from V and 2 from J, leaving 8 bases between them. The CDR3: CASSLDRTPGANVLTF. The CDR3 region has the DNA TGTGCCAGCAGCTTAGACCGGACGCCTGGGGCCAACGTCCTGACTTTC.

The gene calls are TRBV2 and TRBJ2-5; D perhaps matches TRBD2 (6 bases). V shed 11 bases and J shed 0 bases, with 10 bases lying between them. The CDR3 consists of 12 residues. Germline values: CDR1 SNHLY, CDR2 FYNNEI. The CDR3 DNA follows: TGTGCCTTACGGGACTACCAAGAGACCCAGTACTTC. As protein: CALRDYQETQYF.

As concerns this clonotype: This may be a read error, as it is one base from a much larger clone. The chain couples TRBV2 to TRBJ1-2; tentative D call: TRBD1 (5 bases). This CDR3 has 16 amino acids. V lost 2 bases to trimming and J lost 6 bases, with 19 bases between them. Germline loops: CDR1 SNHLY, CDR2 FYNNEI. CDR3 DNA sequence: TGTGCCAGCAGTGAAACGTCCCGGGTCAGGGTAAATGGCTACACCTTC. Translated, it gives CASSETSRVRVNGYTF.

This clonotype was counted ten times or more. The chain couples TRBV9 to TRBJ2-7, with no clear D. The CDR3 has 13 amino acids. V was clipped by 0 bases and J by 6 bases, with 10 bases between them. The germline gives CDR1 SGDLS, CDR2 YYNGEE. CDR3 sequence: CASSVAVVSEQYF. CDR3 sequence (DNA): TGTGCCAGCAGCGTAGCTGTGGTTAGCGAGCAGTACTTC.

This clonotype showed up just a few times. The chain carries TRBV3-1 and TRBJ1-2; weak D call: TRBD1 (5 bases). Trimming removed 0 bases at V and 2 bases at J, with 10 bases between. Germline CDR1 and CDR2: LGHDT and YNNKEL (reference sequence). This CDR3 has 15 residues. The CDR3 DNA sequence: TGTGCCAGCAGCCAAGAGCCGGCAGGGAACTATGGCTACACCTTC. Residues: CASSQEPAGNYGYTF.

The table lists this clonotype with many counts. The J gene is TRBJ2-1, the V gene TRBV6-5, with 14 positions matching TRBD2. Germline CDR1 is MNHEY and CDR2 is SVGAGI. The V gene end was trimmed by 5 bases and the J gene end by 7 bases; junction bases not matched to a gene: 7. The CDR3 contains 16 residues. The CDR3 loop is CASSHRLAGGRNEQFF. CDR3 sequence (DNA): TGTGCCAGCAGTCACCGACTAGCGGGAGGGAGGAATGAGCAGTTCTTC.

In this sample, this clonotype turned up many times. This rearrangement joins TRBV6-5 to TRBJ2-2; D might be TRBD2 (6 bases). The CDR3 contains 15 residues. V dropped 2 bases and J dropped 5 bases, with 12 bases sitting between them. From germline, CDR1 is MNHEY and CDR2 SVGAGI. In DNA form, the CDR3 reads TGTGCCAGCAGTTACAGGAGGGCAGCAACCGGGGAGCTGTTTTTT. Translating gives CASSYRRAATGELFF.

This clonotype has a count of ten or more. The chain joins TRBV7-9 to TRBJ2-7, with TRBD1 matching 8 bases. This CDR3 has 12 residues. CDR1 is SEHNR, CDR2 FQNEAQ, per germline (reference sequence). After removal of 5 bases from V and 5 bases from J, the junction contained 2 bases not matched to a gene. Here the CDR3 DNA reads TGTGCCAGCAGCAGGACAGGGAACGAGCAGTACTTC. Translation: CASSRTGNEQYF.

This clonotype was picked up many times. This chain connects TRBV10-2 to TRBJ2-5, with D unresolved. The V end lost 6 bases, the J end lost 0 bases, and 8 bases lay between the germline ends. Germline loops: CDR1 WSHSY, CDR2 SAAADI. CDR3 length: 13 amino acids. CDR3 amino acids: CASSNQYQETQYF. Written as DNA, the CDR3 is TGCGCCAGCAGCAATCAGTACCAAGAGACCCAGTACTTC.

This clonotype was observed at least ten times. The rearrangement links TRBV6-5 to TRBJ2-1; 10 bases are shared with TRBD2. The germline V gene has CDR1 MNHEY and CDR2 SVGAGI. CDR3 length equals 17 residues. J was trimmed by 7 bases and V by 0 bases; bases with no gene match: 9. DNA for the CDR3: TGTGCCAGCAGTTACTCAAGCGGGAGGGCCTTTAATAATGAGCAGTTCTTC. This codes for CASSYSSGRAFNNEQFF.

This clonotype was observed many times. At one end the junction does not follow the germline gene, possibly because of a read error. The chain is built from TRBV4-3 and TRBJ1-1; D remains unclear. Germline-derived CDR1 and CDR2 are LGHNA and YSLEER. CDR3 size: 17 residues. The CDR3 protein is CASSHPGPTGSFTEVFF. The CDR3, as DNA: TGCGCCAGCAGCCACCCCGGCCCGACGGGGTCGTTCACTGAAGTTTTCTTT.

This clonotype has a count of ten or more. The rearrangement joins TRBV6-1 to TRBJ1-5, with 7 bases fitting TRBD1. The germline gives CDR1 MNHNS, CDR2 SASEGT. The CDR3 runs 14 residues. J gave up 1 base and V 6 bases, and 3 bases lay outside the gene matches. As DNA, the CDR3 is TGTGCCAGCAGCGAGGACAGGAGCAATCAGCCCCAGCATTTT. It yields the protein CASSEDRSNQPQHF.

The chain has TRBV12-3 or TRBV12-4 and TRBJ1-1; 8 nucleotides align to TRBD1. The J segment lost 1 base and the V segment lost 8 bases, leaving 6 bases of the junction unmatched. This CDR3 region has 14 residues. CDR3 sequence reads: CASRRTGQNTEAFF. CDR3 DNA sequence: TGTGCCAGCCGTCGGACAGGGCAGAACACTGAAGCTTTCTTT.

This clonotype was detected many times. V is TRBV6-5 and J is TRBJ1-2; D gene uncertain. The germline gives CDR1 MNHEY, CDR2 SVGAGI. V was pared by 8 bases and J by 0 bases, with 7 bases between. This CDR3 has 12 amino acids. Here the CDR3 DNA reads TGTGCCAGCTACAGAGCTAACTATGGCTACACCTTC. It yields the protein CASYRANYGYTF.

Ten or more counts support this clonotype. The chain carries TRBV10-3 and TRBJ2-7, with D unclear. V lost 6 bases to trimming and J lost 5 bases, with 8 bases between them. Looked up from germline, CDR1 is ENHRY and CDR2 is SYGVKD. The CDR3 contains 11 residues. The CDR3: CAISWGNEQYF. The CDR3 DNA sequence: TGTGCCATCAGCTGGGGTAACGAGCAGTACTTC.